This TCR beta chain appears in the sequencing data of a study of metastatic and nonmetastatic thyroid tumors. About the research overall: Repertoires from malignant and benign thyroid patients were compared across blood and tumor or nodule tissue.

The CDR3 is 16 residues long. J lost 1 base, V lost 1 base, and 6 bases had no gene match. Germline V gene sequence: CDR1 SGHRS, CDR2 YFSETQ. Study processing details: Across clinicopathological groups, CDR3 differences served as the basis for building a distant-metastasis classifier for papillary thyroid cancer. With MiXCR, TCRdb called clones anew from the PCR reads. The V and J calls, along with clone size, are taken from TCRdb and not from the paper's own processing. The table records about 26,000 clones, roughly 26% of them present only once. Points from the study as a whole: Malignant tumors reportedly showed significantly higher TCR beta diversity than benign nodules in both blood and tumor.

At least ten counts were recorded for this clone. Its specificity is unknown. The entire patient cohort was treatment-naive prior to thyroid surgery. This receptor was identified in a female donor with papillary thyroid cancer or a benign thyroid nodule (not recorded which). Some clones in this sample may be carry-over from other donors' samples. The sequencing input was blood. This chain links TRBV5-1 with TRBJ1-1; 8 bases are a match to TRBD1. The CDR3 loop reads CASSLHPTGGNTEAFF. The CDR3 nucleotides read TGCGCCAGCAGCTTGCACCCCACAGGGGGGAACACTGAAGCTTTCTTT.